A single sample is the source of the 26 T cell receptor beta chains below, sequenced in a study of shared clonotypes between healthy human individuals. Assay: immunoSEQ multiplex PCR; the TCRdb copy retains only in-frame clones and omits some. The profile covers around 2,000,000 clones, with 85% to 95% appearing a single time and 0.1% to 0.15% taken by the ten largest. Source material: naive CD4+ T cells sorted from blood. Subset noted: CD45RA+ positively selected. These receptors were obtained from a young man in good health.

This clone was detected only once. V gene TRBV5-1 combines with J gene TRBJ2-2, with 7 bases aligning to TRBD2. Germline V lookup: CDR1 SGHRS, CDR2 YFSETQ. The CDR3 covers 15 residues. Trimming cost V 6 bases and J 0 bases; bases outside gene matches: 5. The CDR3, as DNA: TGCGCCAGCACGGGAACTAGCGCGAACACCGGGGAGCTGTTTTTT. This encodes CASTGTSANTGELFF.

This sequence joins TRBV6-5 and TRBJ2-7; D unclear. Germline CDR1 is MNHEY and CDR2 is SVGAGI. With 8 bases removed from V and 1 base from J, the gap between germline ends came to 15 bases. CDR3 length: 14 amino acids. The CDR3 DNA is TGTGCCAGCCAAAGAACTAAGGGTTCCTACGAGCAGTACTTC. It yields the protein CASQRTKGSYEQYF.

As for this clone: A much bigger clone sits one base away, suggesting this may be a read error. The sample carries other DNA sequences with the same CDR3. The J gene is TRBJ1-2, the V gene TRBV18; D is possibly TRBD1 (5 bases). This CDR3 is built from 14 residues. Looked up from germline, CDR1 is KGHSH and CDR2 is LQKENI. V was trimmed by 1 base and J by 2 bases, leaving 8 bases between them. The CDR3 region has the DNA TGTGCCAGCTCACCACTCGGGGGGAACTATGGCTACACCTTC. This encodes CASSPLGGNYGYTF.

The rearrangement joins TRBV5-1 to TRBJ1-2; 8 bases map to TRBD1. With 7 bases clipped from V and 6 bases from J, the junction kept 8 bases outside the gene matches. The CDR3 extends over 13 amino acids. Per the germline V gene, CDR1 is SGHRS and CDR2 is YFSETQ. The CDR3 coding sequence is TGCGCCAGCGGATCGACAGGGGTGGATGGCTACACCTTC. Its translation: CASGSTGVDGYTF.

The chain is built from TRBV7-2 and TRBJ2-7, with 9 bases that match TRBD2. This CDR3 has 14 amino acids. CDR1 SGHTA and CDR2 FQGNSA come from the germline V gene. V was clipped by 1 base and J by 6 bases; unmatched bases: 4. DNA for the CDR3: TGTGCCAGCAGCTTAGATGCGGGGGGGCGCGAGCAGTACTTC. As protein: CASSLDAGGREQYF.

The CDR3 DNA is TGTGCCTGGAGCAGACAGTCTAGCTATGGCTACACCTTC. Translating it yields CAWSRQSSYGYTF. The chain recombines TRBV30 with TRBJ1-2; D possibly corresponds to TRBD1 (5 bases). The CDR3 spans 13 residues. V was trimmed by 3 bases and J by 4 bases, leaving 12 bases between them. Per the germline V gene, CDR1 is GTSNPN and CDR2 is SVGIG (reference sequence).

The CDR3 sequence is CATRKTGARGNEQFF. CDR3 nucleotide sequence: TGTGCCACCCGAAAGACAGGGGCTAGAGGCAATGAGCAGTTCTTC. The chain joins TRBV6-5 to TRBJ2-1; TRBD1 matches at 8 bases. The CDR3 totals 15 residues. V shed 10 bases and J 6 bases; nucleotides not matched to a gene: 14. CDR1 is MNHEY, CDR2 SVGAGI, per germline.

V and J are TRBV7-9 and TRBJ1-1; 7 positions agree with TRBD1. J lost 3 bases, V lost 4 bases, and 20 bases had no gene match. The CDR3 extends over 19 amino acids. Germline V gene lookup returns CDR1 SEHNR and CDR2 FQNEAQ (reference sequence). The CDR3 here is CASSYSPILQGGDDTEAFF. CDR3 nucleotides: TGTGCCAGCAGCTACAGCCCAATCTTGCAAGGGGGCGATGACACTGAAGCTTTCTTT. The full variable domain, completed using reference TRBV7-9 and TRBJ1-1, is DTGVSQNPRHKITKRGQNVTFRCDPISEHNRLYWYRQTLGQGPEFLTYFQNEAQLEKSRLLSDRFSAERPKGSFSTLEIQRTEQGDSAMYLCASSYSPILQGGDDTEAFFGQGTRLTVV.

The chain uses TRBV6-5 and TRBJ1-5; D not resolved. Trimming cost V 6 bases and J 5 bases, with 11 bases left between them. This CDR3 comprises 13 residues. Germline V gene data show CDR1 as MNHEY and CDR2 as SVGAGI. Written as DNA, the CDR3 is TGTGCCAGCAGGGGCCGAAGGGATCAGCCCCAGCATTTT. It translates to CASRGRRDQPQHF.

The chain carries TRBV9 and TRBJ1-1; 7 nucleotides align to TRBD1. Germline assignment: CDR1 SGDLS and CDR2 YYNGEE. With 3 bases clipped from V and 0 bases from J, the junction kept 11 bases outside the gene matches. The CDR3 sequence is 17 residues long. CDR3 coding DNA: TGTGCCAGCAGCGCCCCCGGGACAGTCAGCATGAACACTGAAGCTTTCTTT. Protein product: CASSAPGTVSMNTEAFF.

This clone was found many times. This rearrangement joins TRBV30 to TRBJ1-5; D gene ambiguous. There are 13 residues in the CDR3. Looked up from germline, CDR1 is GTSNPN and CDR2 is SVGIG (reference sequence). Between the trimmed V and J ends, which lost 1 base and 7 bases, there was a span of 11 bases. This chain's CDR3 is CAWSESEVQPQHF. CDR3 sequence (DNA): TGTGCCTGGAGTGAAAGTGAAGTCCAGCCCCAGCATTTT.

This chain connects TRBV7-9 to TRBJ2-5; D is ambiguous. This CDR3 spans 13 amino acids. The germline V and J ends were trimmed by 7 bases and 1 base, with 10 bases remaining between them. Germline V gene data show CDR1 as SEHNR and CDR2 as FQNEAQ (reference sequence). CDR3 coding DNA: TGTGCCAGCAAGGGTCTCCTCCAAGAGACCCAGTACTTC. Its protein is CASKGLLQETQYF.

The chain employs TRBV7-2 and TRBJ2-5, with D maybe TRBD1 (6 bases). The V end lost 1 base, the J end lost 7 bases, and 13 bases lay between the germline ends. Germline CDR1 is SGHTA and CDR2 is FQGNSA. The CDR3 consists of 14 residues. The CDR3 loop is CASSLEGDVGTQYF. CDR3 in DNA: TGTGCCAGCAGCTTAGAGGGGGACGTCGGGACCCAGTACTTC.

The V gene is TRBV19, the J gene TRBJ2-3; 10 positions match TRBD1. V was clipped by 4 bases and J by 6 bases; unmatched bases: 4. Germline V gives CDR1 LNHDA, CDR2 SQIVND (reference sequence). The CDR3 has 14 residues. The CDR3 is CASSKDRGVDTQYF. The CDR3, as DNA: TGTGCCAGTAGTAAGGACAGGGGGGTCGATACGCAGTATTTT.

The V gene is TRBV9, the J gene TRBJ2-5, with a possible D match to TRBD1 (6 bases). The CDR3 has 13 amino acids. The germline CDR1 and CDR2 sequences are SGDLS and YYNGEE. V gave up 4 bases and J gave up 0 bases, with 7 bases separating them. The CDR3 loop is CASSWTDQETQYF. The CDR3 DNA sequence: TGTGCCAGCAGCTGGACAGACCAAGAGACCCAGTACTTC.

V is TRBV30 and J is TRBJ1-4, with 7 bases matching TRBD1. J gave up 8 bases and V 5 bases, and 8 bases lay outside the gene matches. CDR1 GTSNPN and CDR2 SVGIG come from the germline V gene (reference sequence). CDR3 length: 13 amino acids. The CDR3, as DNA: TGTGCCTGGGATACAGGGGTTCAAGAAAAACTGTTTTTT. Protein product: CAWDTGVQEKLFF. Supplemented by reference TRBV30 and TRBJ1-4, the full variable domain reads SQTIHQWPATLVQPVGSPLSLECTVEGTSNPNLYWYRQAAGRGLQLLFYSVGIGQISSEVPQNLSASRPQDRQFILSSKKLLLSDSGFYLCAWDTGVQEKLFFGSGTQLSVL.

This clone was observed once. The chain carries TRBV25-1 and TRBJ2-3; no clear D. The CDR3 is made up of 13 amino acids. CDR1 and CDR2 (germline): MGHDK, SYGVNS. V lost 6 bases and J lost 4, with 11 bases in between. Here the CDR3 DNA reads TGTGCCAGCAGACCCGGCGGACCAGATACGCAGTATTTT. This gives the protein CASRPGGPDTQYF.

The chain combines TRBV9 with TRBJ2-7; 9 bases map to TRBD1. The CDR3 runs 13 residues. Trimming took 1 base from V and 6 from J; bases not matched to a gene: 2. Germline CDR1 is SGDLS and CDR2 is YYNGEE. CDR3 loop: CASSVKDRGEQYF. The CDR3 DNA reads TGTGCCAGCAGCGTAAAGGACAGGGGCGAGCAGTACTTC.

The CDR3 nucleotides read TGCGCCAGCAGCCAAGAGCCAGGGGGGACCCAGCATTTT. Amino acid sequence: CASSQEPGGTQHF. The J gene is TRBJ1-5, the V gene TRBV4-3; 7 positions match TRBD1. The CDR3 has 13 residues. V lost 0 bases and J lost 11; bases outside the gene matches: 4. Germline CDR1 reads LGHNA; CDR2 reads YSLEER.

The chain links TRBV30 to TRBJ1-2; possible D gene TRBD1, 5 bases. The germline gives CDR1 GTSNPN, CDR2 SVGIG (reference sequence). V lost 0 bases to trimming and J lost 6 bases, with 11 bases between them. The CDR3 is 13 residues long. This CDR3 reads CAWSVPGINGYTF. The CDR3 DNA reads as TGTGCCTGGAGTGTACCAGGGATTAATGGCTACACCTTC.

About this clone itself: Other DNA sequences of this sample code for an identical CDR3. The V and J genes are TRBV2 and TRBJ2-7; D not certain. Germline values: CDR1 SNHLY, CDR2 FYNNEI. Between the trimmed V and J ends, which lost 2 bases and 4 bases, there was a span of 3 bases. The CDR3 runs 11 residues. The CDR3 loop reads CASSEKYEQYF. The CDR3 bases are TGTGCCAGCAGTGAAAAGTACGAGCAGTACTTC.

The V gene is TRBV27, the J gene TRBJ1-6, with 8 nucleotides matching TRBD1. CDR3 size: 13 residues. CDR1 and CDR2 (germline): MNHEY, SMNVEV (reference sequence). V shed 5 bases, J shed 11 bases, and the junction held 5 bases outside the gene matches. DNA of the CDR3: TGTGCCAGCAGTCAGGACAGGGTTGCACCCCTCCACTTT. Its translation: CASSQDRVAPLHF.

The chain couples TRBV4-1 to TRBJ1-1; no definite D call. V gave up 1 base and J gave up 2 bases, with 8 bases separating them. The CDR3 has 14 residues. CDR1 and CDR2 (germline): MGHRA, YSYEKL. This CDR3 reads CASSQVSINTEAFF. DNA of the CDR3: TGCGCCAGCAGCCAAGTTTCAATAAACACTGAAGCTTTCTTT.

V usage is TRBV6-6 and J usage is TRBJ2-1; TRBD1 is a possible D gene (7 bases). The CDR3 sequence is 15 residues long. Germline assignment: CDR1 MNHNY and CDR2 SVGAGI (reference sequence). V shed 6 bases and J shed 3 bases, with 15 bases lying between them. For the CDR3, the DNA is TGTGCCAGCAGCCGAGACCAGGGGGGCTACAATGAGCAGTTCTTC. This sequence encodes CASSRDQGGYNEQFF.

The sample holds a few counts of this clone. This rearrangement joins TRBV5-6 to TRBJ2-7, with D hard to call. The CDR3 runs 13 residues. Trimming took off 2 bases at V and 2 bases at J, with 8 bases between the two ends. Germline assignment: CDR1 SGHDT and CDR2 YYEEEE. The CDR3 sequence: CASSFFSTYEQYF. In DNA form, the CDR3 reads TGTGCCAGCAGCTTCTTTAGCACCTACGAGCAGTACTTC.

In nucleotides, the CDR3 is TGTGCCAGCAGCGTAACGGGGACAGCCATCTACGAGCAGTACTTC. Protein product: CASSVTGTAIYEQYF. The genes are TRBV9 and TRBJ2-7, with 7 bases identical to TRBD1. The CDR3 has 15 residues. Germline V gene sequence: CDR1 SGDLS, CDR2 YYNGEE. After removal of 1 base from V and 3 bases from J, the junction contained 7 bases not matched to a gene.